This T cell receptor (beta chain) was recovered during a study of technical replicates of blood from a handful of donors. This CDR3 comprises 13 residues. Trimming cost V 2 bases and J 6 bases, with 11 bases left between them. The germline gives CDR1 GTSNPN, CDR2 SVGIG (reference sequence). Sequencing used immunoSEQ multiplex PCR; TCRdb keeps in-frame clones, though not all of them. Found here are 7,500 to 9,500 clones, 90% of them singletons; the top ten hold roughly 12%. This clonotype was obtained from a human donor in good health. The chain links TRBV30 to TRBJ1-5; no clear D. The sample comprised PBMCs. The CDR3 here is CAWSPGSSQPQHF. The CDR3 DNA reads as TGTGCCTGGAGTCCGGGGTCTTCTCAGCCCCAGCATTTT. The full variable domain, rest sourced from reference TRBV30 and TRBJ1-5, is SQTIHQWPATLVQPVGSPLSLECTVEGTSNPNLYWYRQAAGRGLQLLFYSVGIGQISSEVPQNLSASRPQDRQFILSSKKLLLSDSGFYLCAWSPGSSQPQHFGDGTRLSIL.